This T cell receptor (beta chain) was obtained from a study of cytomegalovirus exposure and HLA in healthy donors. Study findings and constraints: Judged likely to be a sequencing artifact was a cluster of highly shared sequence variants. Through in vitro validation, three CMV-associated chains were shown to be specific for CMV antigens. In a later analysis, HLA-associated beta chains showed higher expansion and lower generation probabilities than comparable chains.

This PCR relied on a set of 60 Vbeta primers and 13 Jbeta primers. Generated by immunoSEQ multiplex PCR, the TCRdb table keeps only in-frame clones and is missing some. This sample has some 150,000 clones; approximately 74% occur once, and the top ten carry about 2.7%. The CDR3 extends over 13 amino acids. The V end was cut by 4 bases, the J end by 3 bases, with 10 bases between. Germline values: CDR1 LNHDA, CDR2 SQIVND (reference sequence). Details on this clone: Its specificity is not known.

The V gene is TRBV19, the J gene TRBJ2-7, with D possibly TRBD1 on 5 matching bases. The sequencing sample was made of PBMCs. The receptor comes from a young man in good health and CMV-seronegative. The CDR3 region is CASSRGPHYEQYV. CDR3 sequence (DNA): TGTGCCAGTAGTAGGGGCCCGCACTACGAGCAGTACGTC.